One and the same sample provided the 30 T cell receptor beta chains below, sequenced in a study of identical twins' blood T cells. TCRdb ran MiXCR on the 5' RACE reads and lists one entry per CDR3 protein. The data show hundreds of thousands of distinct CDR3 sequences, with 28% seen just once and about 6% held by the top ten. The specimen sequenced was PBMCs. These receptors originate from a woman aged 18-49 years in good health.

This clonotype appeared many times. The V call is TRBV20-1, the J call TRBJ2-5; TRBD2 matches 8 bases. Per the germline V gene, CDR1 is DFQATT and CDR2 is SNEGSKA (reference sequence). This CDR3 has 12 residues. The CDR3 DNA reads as TGCAGCGCCCGGGGGGGACAAGAGACCCAGTACTTC. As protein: CSARGGQETQYF.

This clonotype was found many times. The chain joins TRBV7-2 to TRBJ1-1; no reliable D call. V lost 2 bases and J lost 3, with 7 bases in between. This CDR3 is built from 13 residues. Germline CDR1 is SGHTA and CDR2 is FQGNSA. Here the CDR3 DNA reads TGTGCCAGCAGCTTACTTCGGGACACTGAAGCTTTCTTT. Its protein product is CASSLLRDTEAFF.

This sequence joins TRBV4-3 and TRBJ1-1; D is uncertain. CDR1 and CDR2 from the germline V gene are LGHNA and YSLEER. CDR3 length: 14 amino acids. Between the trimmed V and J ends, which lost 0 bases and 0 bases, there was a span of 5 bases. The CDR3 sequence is CASSQDLLNTEAFF. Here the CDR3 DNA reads TGCGCCAGCAGCCAAGATTTACTGAACACTGAAGCTTTCTTT.

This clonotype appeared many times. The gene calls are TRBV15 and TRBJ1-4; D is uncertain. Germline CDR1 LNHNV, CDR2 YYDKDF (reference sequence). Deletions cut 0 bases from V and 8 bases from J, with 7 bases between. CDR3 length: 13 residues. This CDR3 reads CATSRDLGEKLFF. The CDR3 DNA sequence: TGTGCCACCAGCAGAGATTTGGGGGAAAAACTGTTTTTT.

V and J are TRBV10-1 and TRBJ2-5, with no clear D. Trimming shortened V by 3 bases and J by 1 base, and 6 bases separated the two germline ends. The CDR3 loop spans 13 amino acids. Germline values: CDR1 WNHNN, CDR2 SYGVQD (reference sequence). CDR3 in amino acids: CASSEQVQETQYF. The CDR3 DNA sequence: TGCGCCAGCAGTGAACAAGTCCAAGAGACCCAGTACTTC.

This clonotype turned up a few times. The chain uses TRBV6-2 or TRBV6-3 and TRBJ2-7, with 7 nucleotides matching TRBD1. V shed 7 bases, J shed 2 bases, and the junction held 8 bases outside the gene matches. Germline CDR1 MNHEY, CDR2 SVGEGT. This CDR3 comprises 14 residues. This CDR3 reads CASTLDRLPYEQYF. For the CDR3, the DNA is TGTGCCAGCACTTTGGACAGGCTTCCCTACGAGCAGTACTTC.

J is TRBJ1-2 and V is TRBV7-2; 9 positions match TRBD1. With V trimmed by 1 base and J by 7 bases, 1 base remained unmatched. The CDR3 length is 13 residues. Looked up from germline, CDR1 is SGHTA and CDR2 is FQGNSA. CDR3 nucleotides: TGTGCCAGCAGCTTAGTACAGGGGGCTGGCTACACCTTC. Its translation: CASSLVQGAGYTF.

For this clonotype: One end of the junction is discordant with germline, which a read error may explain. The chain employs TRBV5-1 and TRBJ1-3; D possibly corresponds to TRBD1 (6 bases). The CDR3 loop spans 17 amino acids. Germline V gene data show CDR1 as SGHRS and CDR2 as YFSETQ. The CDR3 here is CVSSLASGALSGNTIYF. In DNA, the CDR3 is TGCGTCAGCAGCTTGGCCTCAGGGGCGCTCTCTGGAAACACCATATATTTT.

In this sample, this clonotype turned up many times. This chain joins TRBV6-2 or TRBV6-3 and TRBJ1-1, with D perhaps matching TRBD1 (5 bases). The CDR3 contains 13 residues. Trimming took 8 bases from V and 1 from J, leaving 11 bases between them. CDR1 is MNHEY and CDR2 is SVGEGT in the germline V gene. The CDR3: CASGAAGNTEAFF. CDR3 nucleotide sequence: TGTGCCAGCGGGGCCGCAGGGAACACTGAAGCTTTCTTT.

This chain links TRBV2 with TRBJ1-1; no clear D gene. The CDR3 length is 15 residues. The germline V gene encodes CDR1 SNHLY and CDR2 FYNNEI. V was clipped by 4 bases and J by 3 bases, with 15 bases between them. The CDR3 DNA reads TGTGCCAGCAGTGCTCCGAAAGGGTGGTACACTGAAGCTTTCTTT. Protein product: CASSAPKGWYTEAFF.

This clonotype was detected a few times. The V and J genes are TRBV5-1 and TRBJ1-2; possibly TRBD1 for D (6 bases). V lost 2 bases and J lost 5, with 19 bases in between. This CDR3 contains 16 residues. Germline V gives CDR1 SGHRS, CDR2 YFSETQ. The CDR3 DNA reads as TGCGCCAGCAGCTTTTCCGGACAGCCGGACAAGTATGGCTACACCTTC. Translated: CASSFSGQPDKYGYTF. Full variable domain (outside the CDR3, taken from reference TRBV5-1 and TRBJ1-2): KAGVTQTPRYLIKTRGQQVTLSCSPISGHRSVSWYQQTPGQGLQFLFEYFSETQRNKGNFPGRFSGRQFSNSRSEMNVSTLELGDSALYLCASSFSGQPDKYGYTFGSGTRLTVV.

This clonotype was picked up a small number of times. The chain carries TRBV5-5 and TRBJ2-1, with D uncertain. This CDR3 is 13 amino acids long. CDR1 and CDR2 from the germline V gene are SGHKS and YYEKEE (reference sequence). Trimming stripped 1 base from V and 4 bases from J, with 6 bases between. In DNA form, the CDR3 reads TGTGCCAGCAGCTTGAACCGTTACAATGAGCAGTTCTTC. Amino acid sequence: CASSLNRYNEQFF.

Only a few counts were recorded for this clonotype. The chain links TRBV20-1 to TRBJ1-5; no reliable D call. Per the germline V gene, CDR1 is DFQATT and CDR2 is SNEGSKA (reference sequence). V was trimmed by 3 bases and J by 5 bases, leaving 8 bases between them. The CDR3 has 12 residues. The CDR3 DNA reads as TGCAGTGCTAGTAGAACCGATCAGCCCCAGCATTTT. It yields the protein CSASRTDQPQHF.

The CDR3 nucleotides are TGTGCCAGTAGCACTAGCGGTGTAACCACAGATACGCAGTATTTT. The encoded protein is CASSTSGVTTDTQYF. The V gene is TRBV19, the J gene TRBJ2-3; 8 bases line up with TRBD2. CDR1 and CDR2 (germline): LNHDA, SQIVND (reference sequence). The CDR3 length is 15 residues. Trimming removed 6 bases from V and 2 bases from J; junction bases left unmatched: 7.

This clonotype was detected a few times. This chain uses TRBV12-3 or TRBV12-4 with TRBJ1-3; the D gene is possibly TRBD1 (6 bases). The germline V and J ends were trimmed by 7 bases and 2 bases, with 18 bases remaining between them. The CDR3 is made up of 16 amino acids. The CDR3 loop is CASTRLGGPPGNTIYF. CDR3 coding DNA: TGTGCCAGCACCCGTCTCGGGGGCCCCCCTGGAAACACCATATATTTT.

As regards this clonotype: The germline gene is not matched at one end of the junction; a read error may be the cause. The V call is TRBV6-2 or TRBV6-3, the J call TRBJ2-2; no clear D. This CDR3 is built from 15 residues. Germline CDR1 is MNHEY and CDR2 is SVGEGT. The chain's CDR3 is CTSNPSPALLGELFF. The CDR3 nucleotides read TGTACCAGTAACCCTTCTCCGGCCCTCTTAGGGGAGCTGTTTTTT.

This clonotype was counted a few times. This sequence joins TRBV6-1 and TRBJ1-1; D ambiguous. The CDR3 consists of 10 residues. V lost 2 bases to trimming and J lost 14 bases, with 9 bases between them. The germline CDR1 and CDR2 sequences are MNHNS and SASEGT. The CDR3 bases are TGTGCCAGCAGTGAAATTATTCAATTCTTT. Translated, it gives CASSEIIQFF.

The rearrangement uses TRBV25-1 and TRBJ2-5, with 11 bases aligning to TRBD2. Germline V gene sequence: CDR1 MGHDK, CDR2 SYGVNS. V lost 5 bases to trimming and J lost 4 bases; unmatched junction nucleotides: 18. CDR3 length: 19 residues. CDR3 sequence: CASSSHPGGTSGSTETQYF. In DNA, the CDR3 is TGTGCCAGCAGTTCTCATCCTGGCGGAACTAGCGGGAGTACAGAGACCCAGTACTTC.

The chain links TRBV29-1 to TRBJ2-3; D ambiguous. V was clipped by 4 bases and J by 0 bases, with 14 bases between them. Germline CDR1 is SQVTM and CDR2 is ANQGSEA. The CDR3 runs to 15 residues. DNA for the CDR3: TGCAGCGTTGGTGGGTTTGAGCGAAGCACAGATACGCAGTATTTT. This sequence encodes CSVGGFERSTDTQYF.

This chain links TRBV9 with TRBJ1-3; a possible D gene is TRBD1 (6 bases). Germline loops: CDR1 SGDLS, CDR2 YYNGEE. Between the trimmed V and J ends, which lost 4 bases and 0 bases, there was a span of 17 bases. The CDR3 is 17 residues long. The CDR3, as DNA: TGTGCCAGCAGCCCCCCGACGGGACAAAACTCTGGAAACACCATATATTTT. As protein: CASSPPTGQNSGNTIYF.

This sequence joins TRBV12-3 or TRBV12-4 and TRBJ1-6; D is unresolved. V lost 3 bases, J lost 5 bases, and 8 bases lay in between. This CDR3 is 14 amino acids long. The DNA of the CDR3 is TGTGCCAGCAGTTTTGTTGGGGATAATTCACCCCTCCACTTT. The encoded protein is CASSFVGDNSPLHF.

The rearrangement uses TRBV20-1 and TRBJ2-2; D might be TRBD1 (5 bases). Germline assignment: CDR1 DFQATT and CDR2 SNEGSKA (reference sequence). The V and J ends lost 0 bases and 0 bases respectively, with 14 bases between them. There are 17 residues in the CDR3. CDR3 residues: CSARDLITGTNTGELFF. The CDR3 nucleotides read TGCAGTGCTAGAGATCTTATAACAGGCACGAACACCGGGGAGCTGTTTTTT.

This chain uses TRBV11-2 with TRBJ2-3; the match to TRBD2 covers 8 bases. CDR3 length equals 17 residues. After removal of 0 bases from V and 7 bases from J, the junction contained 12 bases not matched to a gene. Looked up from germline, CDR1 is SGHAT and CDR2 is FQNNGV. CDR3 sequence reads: CASSLDYPSGFLNTQYF. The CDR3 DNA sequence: TGTGCCAGCAGCTTAGATTACCCTAGCGGGTTCCTTAATACGCAGTATTTT.

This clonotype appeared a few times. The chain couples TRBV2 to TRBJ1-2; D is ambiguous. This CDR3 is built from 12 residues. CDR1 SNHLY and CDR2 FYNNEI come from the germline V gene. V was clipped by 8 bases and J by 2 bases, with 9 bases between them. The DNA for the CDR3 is TGTGCCAGCGACCGGGGAAACTATGGCTACACCTTC. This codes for CASDRGNYGYTF. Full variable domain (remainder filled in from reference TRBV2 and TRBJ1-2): EPEVTQTPSHQVTQMGQEVILRCVPISNHLYFYWYRQILGQKVEFLVSFYNNEISEKSEIFDDQFSVERPDGSNFTLKIRSTKLEDSAMYFCASDRGNYGYTFGSGTRLTVV.

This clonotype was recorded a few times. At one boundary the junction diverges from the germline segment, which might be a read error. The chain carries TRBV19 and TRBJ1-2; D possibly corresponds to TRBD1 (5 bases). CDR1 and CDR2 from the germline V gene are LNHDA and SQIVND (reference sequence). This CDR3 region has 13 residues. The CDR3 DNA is TGTGCCAGTAGTTGGTCAACTGGGGCTGGCTACGCCTTC. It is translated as CASSWSTGAGYAF.

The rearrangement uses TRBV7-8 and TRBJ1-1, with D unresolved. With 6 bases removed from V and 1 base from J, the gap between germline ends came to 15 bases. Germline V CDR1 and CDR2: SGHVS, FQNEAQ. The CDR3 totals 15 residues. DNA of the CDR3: TGTGCCAGCAGGGATGGGTATGGCTGGAACACTGAAGCTTTCTTT. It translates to CASRDGYGWNTEAFF.

In DNA, the CDR3 is TGCAGTGCTAGACCACTGCCCAACAGGGCGAACACCGGGGAGCTGTTTTTT. Protein: CSARPLPNRANTGELFF. V is TRBV20-1 and J is TRBJ2-2; TRBD1 is a possible D gene (6 bases). Germline CDR1 reads DFQATT; CDR2 reads SNEGSKA (reference sequence). CDR3 size: 17 residues. The ends were cut back, 2 bases at V and 0 bases at J, with 16 bases in the middle.

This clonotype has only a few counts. The DNA of the CDR3 is TGTGCCAGCAGCGTAGAGCCAGGGGCAGTTGAAGCTTTCTTT. This sequence encodes CASSVEPGAVEAFF. The V call is TRBV9, the J call TRBJ1-1, with D tentatively TRBD1 (6 bases). Germline CDR1 SGDLS, CDR2 YYNGEE. V was shortened by 0 bases and J by 7 bases, with 13 bases between the two germline ends. The CDR3 totals 14 residues.

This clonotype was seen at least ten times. CDR3: CASSVSGANVLTF. The CDR3, as DNA: TGTGCCAGCAGCGTATCTGGGGCCAACGTCCTGACTTTC. The chain is built from TRBV9 and TRBJ2-6; D is undetermined. V dropped 1 base and J dropped 1 base, with 0 bases sitting between them. The CDR3 length is 13 residues. Looked up from germline, CDR1 is SGDLS and CDR2 is YYNGEE.

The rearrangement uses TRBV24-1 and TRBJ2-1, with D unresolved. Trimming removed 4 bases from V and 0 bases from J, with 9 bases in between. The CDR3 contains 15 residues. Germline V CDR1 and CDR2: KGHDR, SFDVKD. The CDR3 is CATSDRFSSYNEQFF. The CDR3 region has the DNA TGTGCCACCAGTGACCGCTTTAGCTCCTACAATGAGCAGTTCTTC.